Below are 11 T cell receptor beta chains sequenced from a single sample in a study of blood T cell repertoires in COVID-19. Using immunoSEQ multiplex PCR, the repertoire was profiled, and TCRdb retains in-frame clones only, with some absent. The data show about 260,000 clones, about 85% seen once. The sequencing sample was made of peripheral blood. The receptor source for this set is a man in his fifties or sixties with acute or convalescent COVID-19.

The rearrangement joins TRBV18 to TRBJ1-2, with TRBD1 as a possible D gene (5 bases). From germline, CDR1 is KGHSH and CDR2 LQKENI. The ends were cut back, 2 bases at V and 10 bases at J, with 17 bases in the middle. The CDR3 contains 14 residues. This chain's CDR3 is CASSPGVGPAVYTF. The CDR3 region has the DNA TGTGCCAGCTCACCAGGGGTGGGGCCAGCTGTCTACACCTTC. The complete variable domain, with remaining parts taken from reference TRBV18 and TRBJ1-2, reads NAGVMQNPRHLVRRRGQEARLRCSPMKGHSHVYWYRQLPEEGLKFMVYLQKENIIDESGMPKERFSAEFPKEGPSILRIQQVVRGDSAAYFCASSPGVGPAVYTFGSGTRLTVV.

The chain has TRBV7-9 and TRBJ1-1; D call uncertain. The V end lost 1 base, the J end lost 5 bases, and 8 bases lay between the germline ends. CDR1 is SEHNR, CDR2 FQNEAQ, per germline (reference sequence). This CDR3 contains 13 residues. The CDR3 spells CASSLDGITEAFF. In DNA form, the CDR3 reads TGTGCCAGCAGCTTAGACGGGATAACTGAAGCTTTCTTT.

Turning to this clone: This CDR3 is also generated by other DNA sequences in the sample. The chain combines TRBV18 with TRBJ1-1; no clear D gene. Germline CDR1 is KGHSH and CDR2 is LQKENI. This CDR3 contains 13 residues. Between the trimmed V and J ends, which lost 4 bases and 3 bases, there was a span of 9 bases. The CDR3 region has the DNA TGTGCCAGCTCACTTCGCACGGACACTGAAGCTTTCTTT. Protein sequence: CASSLRTDTEAFF. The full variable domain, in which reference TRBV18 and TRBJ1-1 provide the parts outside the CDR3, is NAGVMQNPRHLVRRRGQEARLRCSPMKGHSHVYWYRQLPEEGLKFMVYLQKENIIDESGMPKERFSAEFPKEGPSILRIQQVVRGDSAAYFCASSLRTDTEAFFGQGTRLTVV.

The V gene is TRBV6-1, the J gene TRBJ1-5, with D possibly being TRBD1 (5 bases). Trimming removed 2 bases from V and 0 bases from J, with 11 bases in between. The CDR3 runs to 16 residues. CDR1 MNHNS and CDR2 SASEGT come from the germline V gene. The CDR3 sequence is CASSEKTGYSNQPQHF. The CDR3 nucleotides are TGTGCCAGCAGTGAAAAAACAGGCTATAGCAATCAGCCCCAGCATTTT.

As DNA, the CDR3 is TGTGCCAGCAGCGCCCGGAGGTCTAGCGGGGGGGACAATGAGCAGTTCTTC. Amino acids: CASSARRSSGGDNEQFF. This chain uses TRBV11-3 with TRBJ2-1; TRBD2 matches at 12 bases. V lost 5 bases, J lost 5 bases, and 10 bases stayed unmatched. Germline assignment: CDR1 SGHNT and CDR2 YENEEA. CDR3 size: 17 residues.

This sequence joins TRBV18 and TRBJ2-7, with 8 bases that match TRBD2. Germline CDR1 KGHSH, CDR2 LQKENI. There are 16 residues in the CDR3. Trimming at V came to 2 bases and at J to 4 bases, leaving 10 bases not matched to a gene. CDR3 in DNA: TGTGCCAGCTCACCATCAGGTAGCGGGGCAACATACGAGCAGTACTTC. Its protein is CASSPSGSGATYEQYF.

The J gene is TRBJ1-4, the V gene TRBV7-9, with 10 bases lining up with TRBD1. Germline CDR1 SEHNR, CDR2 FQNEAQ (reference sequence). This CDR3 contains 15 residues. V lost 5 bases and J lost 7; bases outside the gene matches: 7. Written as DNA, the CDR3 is TGTGCCAGCAGCCGGGGACAGGGGATGAGTGAAAAACTGTTTTTT. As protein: CASSRGQGMSEKLFF.

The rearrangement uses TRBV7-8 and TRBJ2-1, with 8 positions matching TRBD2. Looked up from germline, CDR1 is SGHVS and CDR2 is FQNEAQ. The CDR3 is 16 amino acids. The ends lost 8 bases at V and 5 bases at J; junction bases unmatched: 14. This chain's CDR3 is CASRPNLSGRNNEQFF. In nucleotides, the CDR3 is TGTGCCAGCCGCCCAAACCTAAGCGGGAGAAACAATGAGCAGTTCTTC.

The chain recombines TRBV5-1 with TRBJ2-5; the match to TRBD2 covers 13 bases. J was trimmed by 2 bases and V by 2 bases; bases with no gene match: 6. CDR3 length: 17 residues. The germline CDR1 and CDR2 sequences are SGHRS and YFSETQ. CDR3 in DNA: TGCGCCAGCAGCTTCCGACTAGCGGGAGGTAGGCAAGAGACCCAGTACTTC. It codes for CASSFRLAGGRQETQYF.

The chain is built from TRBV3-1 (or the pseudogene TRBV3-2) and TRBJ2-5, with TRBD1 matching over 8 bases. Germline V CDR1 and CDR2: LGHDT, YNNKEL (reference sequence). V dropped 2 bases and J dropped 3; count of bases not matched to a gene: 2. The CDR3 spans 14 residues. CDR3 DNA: TGTGCCAGCAGCCAACCGGGACAGGAAGAGACCCAGTACTTC. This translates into CASSQPGQEETQYF.

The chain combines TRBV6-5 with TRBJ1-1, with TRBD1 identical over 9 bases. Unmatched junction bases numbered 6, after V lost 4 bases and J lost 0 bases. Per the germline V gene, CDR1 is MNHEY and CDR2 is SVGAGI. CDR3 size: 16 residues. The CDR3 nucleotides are TGTGCCAGCAGTTCCACGGGACAGGGATTGAACACTGAAGCTTTCTTT. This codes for CASSSTGQGLNTEAFF.